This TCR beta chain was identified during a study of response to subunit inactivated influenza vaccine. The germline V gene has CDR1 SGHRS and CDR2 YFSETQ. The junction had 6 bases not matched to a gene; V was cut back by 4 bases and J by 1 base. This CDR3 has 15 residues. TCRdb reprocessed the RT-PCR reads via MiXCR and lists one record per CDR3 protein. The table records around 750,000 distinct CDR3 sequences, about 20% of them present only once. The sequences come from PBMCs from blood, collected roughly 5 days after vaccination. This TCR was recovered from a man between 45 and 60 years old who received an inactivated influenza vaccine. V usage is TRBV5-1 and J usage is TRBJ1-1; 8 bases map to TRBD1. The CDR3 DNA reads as TGCGCCAGCAGCATGTGGACAGGGACGAACACTGAAGCTTTCTTT. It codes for CASSMWTGTNTEAFF.